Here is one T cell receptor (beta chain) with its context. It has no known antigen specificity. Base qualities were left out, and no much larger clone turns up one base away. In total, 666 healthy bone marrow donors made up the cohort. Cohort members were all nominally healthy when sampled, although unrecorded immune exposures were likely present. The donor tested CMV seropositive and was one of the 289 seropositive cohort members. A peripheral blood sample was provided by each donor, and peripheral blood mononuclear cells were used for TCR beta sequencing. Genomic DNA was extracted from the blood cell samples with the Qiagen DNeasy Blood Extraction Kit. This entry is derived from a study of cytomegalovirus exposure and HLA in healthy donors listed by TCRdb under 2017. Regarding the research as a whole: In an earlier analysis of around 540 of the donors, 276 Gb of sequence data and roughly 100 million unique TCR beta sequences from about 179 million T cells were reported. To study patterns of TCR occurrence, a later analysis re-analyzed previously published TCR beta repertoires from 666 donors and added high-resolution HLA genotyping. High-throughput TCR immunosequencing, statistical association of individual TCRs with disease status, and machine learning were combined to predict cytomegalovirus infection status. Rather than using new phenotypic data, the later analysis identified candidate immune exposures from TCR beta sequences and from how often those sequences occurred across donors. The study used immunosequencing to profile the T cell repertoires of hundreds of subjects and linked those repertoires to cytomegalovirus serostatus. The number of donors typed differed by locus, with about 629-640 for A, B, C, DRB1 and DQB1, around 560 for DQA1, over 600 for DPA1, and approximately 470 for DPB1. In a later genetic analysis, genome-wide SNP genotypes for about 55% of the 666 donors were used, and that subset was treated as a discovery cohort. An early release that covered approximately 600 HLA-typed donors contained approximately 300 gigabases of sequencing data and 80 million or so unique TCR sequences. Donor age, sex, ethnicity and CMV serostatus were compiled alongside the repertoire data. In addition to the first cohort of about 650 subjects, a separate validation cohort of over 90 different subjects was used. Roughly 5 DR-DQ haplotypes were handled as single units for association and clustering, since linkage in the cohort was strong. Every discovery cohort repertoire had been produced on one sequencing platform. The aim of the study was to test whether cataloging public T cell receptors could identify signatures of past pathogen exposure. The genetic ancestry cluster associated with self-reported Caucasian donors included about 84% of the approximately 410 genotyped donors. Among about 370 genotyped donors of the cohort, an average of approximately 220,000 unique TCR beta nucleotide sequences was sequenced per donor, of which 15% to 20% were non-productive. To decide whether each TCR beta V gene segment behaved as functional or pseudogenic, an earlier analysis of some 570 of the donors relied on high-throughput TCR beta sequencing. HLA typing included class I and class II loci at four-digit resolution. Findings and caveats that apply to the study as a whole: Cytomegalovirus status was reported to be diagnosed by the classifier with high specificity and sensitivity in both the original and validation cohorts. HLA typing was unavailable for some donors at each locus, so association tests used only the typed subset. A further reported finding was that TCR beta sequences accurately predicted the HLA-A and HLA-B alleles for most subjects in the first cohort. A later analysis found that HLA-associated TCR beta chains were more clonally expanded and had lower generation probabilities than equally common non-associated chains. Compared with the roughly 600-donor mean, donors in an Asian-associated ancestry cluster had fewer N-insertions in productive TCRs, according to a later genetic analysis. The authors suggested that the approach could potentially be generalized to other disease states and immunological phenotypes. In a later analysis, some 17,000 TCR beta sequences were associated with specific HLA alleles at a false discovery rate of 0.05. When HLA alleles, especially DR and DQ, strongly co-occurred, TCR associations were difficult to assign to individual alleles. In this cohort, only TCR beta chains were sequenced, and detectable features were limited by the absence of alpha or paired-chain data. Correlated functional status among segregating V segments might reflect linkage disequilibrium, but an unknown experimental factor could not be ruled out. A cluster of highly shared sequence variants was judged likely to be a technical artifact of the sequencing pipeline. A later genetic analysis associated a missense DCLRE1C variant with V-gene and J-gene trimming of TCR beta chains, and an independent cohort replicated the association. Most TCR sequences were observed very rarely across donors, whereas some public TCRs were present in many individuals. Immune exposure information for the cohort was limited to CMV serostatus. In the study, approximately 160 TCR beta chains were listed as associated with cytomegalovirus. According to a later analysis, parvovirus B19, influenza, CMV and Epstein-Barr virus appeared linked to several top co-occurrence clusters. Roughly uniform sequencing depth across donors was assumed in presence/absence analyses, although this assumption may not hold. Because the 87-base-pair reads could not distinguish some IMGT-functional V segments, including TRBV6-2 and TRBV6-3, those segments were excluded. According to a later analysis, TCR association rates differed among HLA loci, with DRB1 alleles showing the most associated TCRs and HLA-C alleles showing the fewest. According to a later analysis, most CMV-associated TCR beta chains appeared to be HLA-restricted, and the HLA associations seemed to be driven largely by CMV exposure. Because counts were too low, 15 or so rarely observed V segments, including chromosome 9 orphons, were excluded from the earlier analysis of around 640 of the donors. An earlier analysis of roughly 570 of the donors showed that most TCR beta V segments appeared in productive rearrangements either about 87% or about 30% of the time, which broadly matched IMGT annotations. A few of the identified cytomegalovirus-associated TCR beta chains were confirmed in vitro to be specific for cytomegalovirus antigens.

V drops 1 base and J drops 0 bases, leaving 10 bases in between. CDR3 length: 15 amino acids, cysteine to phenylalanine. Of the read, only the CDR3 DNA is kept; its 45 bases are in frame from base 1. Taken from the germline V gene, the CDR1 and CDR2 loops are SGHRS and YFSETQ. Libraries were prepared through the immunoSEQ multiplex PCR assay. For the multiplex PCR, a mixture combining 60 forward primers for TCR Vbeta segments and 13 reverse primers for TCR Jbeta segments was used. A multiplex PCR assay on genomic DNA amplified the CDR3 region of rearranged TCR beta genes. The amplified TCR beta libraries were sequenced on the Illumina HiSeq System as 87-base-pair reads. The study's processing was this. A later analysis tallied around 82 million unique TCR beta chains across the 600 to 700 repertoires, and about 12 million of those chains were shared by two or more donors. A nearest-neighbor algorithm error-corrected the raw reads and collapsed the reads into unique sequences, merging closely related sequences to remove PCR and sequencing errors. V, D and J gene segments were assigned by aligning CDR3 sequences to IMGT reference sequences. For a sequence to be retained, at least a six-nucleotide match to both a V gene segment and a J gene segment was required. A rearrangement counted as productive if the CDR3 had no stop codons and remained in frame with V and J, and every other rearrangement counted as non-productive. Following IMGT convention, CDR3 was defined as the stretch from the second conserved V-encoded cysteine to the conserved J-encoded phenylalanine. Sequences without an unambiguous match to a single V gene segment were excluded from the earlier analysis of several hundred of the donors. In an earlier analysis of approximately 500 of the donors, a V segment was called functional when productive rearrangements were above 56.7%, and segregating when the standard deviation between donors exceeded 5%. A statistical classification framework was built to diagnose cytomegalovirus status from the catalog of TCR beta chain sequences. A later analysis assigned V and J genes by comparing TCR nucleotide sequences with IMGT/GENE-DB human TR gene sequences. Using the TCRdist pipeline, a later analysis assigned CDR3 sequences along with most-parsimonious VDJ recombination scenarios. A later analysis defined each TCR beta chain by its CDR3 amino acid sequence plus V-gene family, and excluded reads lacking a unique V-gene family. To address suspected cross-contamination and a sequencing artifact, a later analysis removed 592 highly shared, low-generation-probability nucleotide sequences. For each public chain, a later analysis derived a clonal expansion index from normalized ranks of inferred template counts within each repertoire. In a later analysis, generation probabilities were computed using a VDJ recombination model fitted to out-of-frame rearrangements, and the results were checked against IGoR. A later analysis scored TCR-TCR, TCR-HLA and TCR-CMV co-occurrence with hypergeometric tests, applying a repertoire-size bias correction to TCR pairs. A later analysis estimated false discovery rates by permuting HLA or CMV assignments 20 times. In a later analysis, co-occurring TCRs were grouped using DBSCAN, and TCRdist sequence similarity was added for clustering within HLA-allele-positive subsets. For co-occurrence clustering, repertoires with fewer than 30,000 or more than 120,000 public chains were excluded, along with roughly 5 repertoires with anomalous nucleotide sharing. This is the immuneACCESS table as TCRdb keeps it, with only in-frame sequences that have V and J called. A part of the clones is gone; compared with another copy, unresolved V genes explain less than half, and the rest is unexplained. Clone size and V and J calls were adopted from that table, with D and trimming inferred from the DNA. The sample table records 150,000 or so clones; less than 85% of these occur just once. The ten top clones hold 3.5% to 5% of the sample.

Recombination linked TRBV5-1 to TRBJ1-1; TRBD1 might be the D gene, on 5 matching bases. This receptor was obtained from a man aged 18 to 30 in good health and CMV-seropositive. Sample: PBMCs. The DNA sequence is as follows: TGCGCCAGCAGCTTGAAGCAGGGTGTGAACACTGAAGCTTTCTTT. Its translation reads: CASSLKQGVNTEAFF.